Listed here are 14 T cell receptor beta chains from one sample, sequenced in a study of blood T cell repertoires in COVID-19. Generated by immunoSEQ multiplex PCR, the TCRdb table keeps only in-frame clones and is missing some. In the table there are under 100,000 clones, 87% of which are singletons. The sequenced sample consisted of peripheral blood. The receptors stem from a human donor in a cohort sampled during active COVID-19.

This chain uses TRBV7-8 with TRBJ2-3; 15 bases fit TRBD2. J was trimmed by 5 bases and V by 5 bases; bases with no gene match: 8. In germline, CDR1 is SGHVS, CDR2 FQNEAQ. The CDR3 loop spans 17 amino acids. The DNA for the CDR3 is TGTGCCAGCAGCCCCAGGTCGGGACTAGCGGGAGGAGATACGCAGTATTTT. It translates to CASSPRSGLAGGDTQYF.

The V and J genes are TRBV19 and TRBJ1-2; D gene uncertain. Germline-derived CDR1 and CDR2 are LNHDA and SQIVND (reference sequence). Trimming cost V 4 bases and J 8 bases, with 8 bases left between them. This CDR3 comprises 11 residues. Written as DNA, the CDR3 is TGTGCCAGTAGTAGGCAATGGGGCTACACCTTC. This translates into CASSRQWGYTF.

The chain joins TRBV5-6 to TRBJ2-7, with D perhaps matching TRBD2 (6 bases). Germline V CDR1 and CDR2: SGHDT, YYEEEE. Trimming cost V 3 bases and J 1 base, with 17 bases left between them. CDR3 length: 16 residues. CDR3 in DNA: TGTGCCAGCAGCTGGGGAGGAGGGTATGTATCCTACGAGCAGTACTTC. Translation: CASSWGGGYVSYEQYF.

This clone was seen only once. The chain has TRBV5-1 and TRBJ2-3; possibly TRBD2 for D (6 bases). The CDR3 extends over 17 amino acids. V dropped 0 bases and J dropped 5 bases, with 19 bases sitting between them. Germline CDR1 is SGHRS and CDR2 is YFSETQ. CDR3 residues: CASSLGPGLSSGDTQYF. CDR3 DNA: TGCGCCAGCAGCTTGGGACCGGGACTCAGTAGCGGAGATACGCAGTATTTT.

The CDR3 DNA reads TGTGCCAGCAGTTTAGATCCTGTGAGCTCCTACGAGCAGTACTTC. Encoded protein: CASSLDPVSSYEQYF. V gene TRBV28 combines with J gene TRBJ2-7, with no clear D. Germline CDR1 MDHEN, CDR2 SYDVKM. This CDR3 spans 15 amino acids. Deletions cut 2 bases from V and 0 bases from J, with 11 bases between.

This clone was seen only a few times. The chain recombines TRBV5-1 with TRBJ1-2, with a weak D call TRBD1 (6 bases). This CDR3 spans 16 amino acids. The ends were cut back, 4 bases at V and 4 bases at J, with 20 bases in the middle. In germline, CDR1 is SGHRS, CDR2 YFSETQ. Here the CDR3 reads CASSVGSLVGGYGYTF. The CDR3 nucleotides are TGCGCCAGCAGCGTAGGGAGCCTAGTAGGGGGCTATGGCTACACCTTC.

This clone has only one observation. The chain has TRBV28 and TRBJ1-3; 9 nucleotides line up with TRBD1. Trimming took 4 bases from V and 3 from J; bases not matched to a gene: 13. Germline CDR1 and CDR2: MDHEN and SYDVKM. CDR3 length equals 18 residues. The chain's CDR3 is CASSYPPGQGQSGNTIYF. The DNA of the CDR3 is TGTGCCAGCAGTTATCCCCCGGGACAGGGCCAGAGTGGAAACACCATATATTTT.

The chain links TRBV28 to TRBJ2-7; D might be TRBD1 (6 bases). The CDR3 contains 14 residues. The germline CDR1 and CDR2 sequences are MDHEN and SYDVKM. The V gene lost 6 bases and the J gene lost 0 bases, with 12 bases spanning the gap. The CDR3 DNA sequence: TGTGCCAGCAGCAAACAGGGTCACTCCTACGAGCAGTACTTC. Encoded protein: CASSKQGHSYEQYF.

In this sample, this clone turned up once. The rearrangement joins TRBV2 to TRBJ2-5; 8 nucleotides match TRBD1. The CDR3 runs to 15 residues. Trimming took 5 bases from V and 2 from J; bases not matched to a gene: 7. Germline-derived CDR1 and CDR2 are SNHLY and FYNNEI. The CDR3 is CASSPGQAPQETQYF. The CDR3 region has the DNA TGTGCCAGCAGTCCGGGACAGGCACCTCAAGAGACCCAGTACTTC.

The chain joins TRBV4-1 to TRBJ2-1, with 7 bases lining up with TRBD1. This CDR3 region has 15 residues. Trimming took 4 bases from V and 3 from J; bases not matched to a gene: 6. Germline lookup yields CDR1 MGHRA and CDR2 YSYEKL. As DNA, the CDR3 is TGCGCCAGCAGCCCCCCCGGGACAGACTACAATGAGCAGTTCTTC. It yields the protein CASSPPGTDYNEQFF.

The genes are TRBV2 and TRBJ2-1; D is perhaps TRBD2 (6 bases). Per germline, CDR1 SNHLY and CDR2 FYNNEI. CDR3 length: 13 residues. Between the trimmed V and J ends, which lost 10 bases and 5 bases, there was a span of 15 bases. The CDR3 DNA reads as TGTGCCATTGGGGAGGAGGGGCACAATGAGCAGTTCTTC. It is translated as CAIGEEGHNEQFF.

This chain connects TRBV18 to TRBJ1-1, with a tentative D call TRBD1 (5 bases). V lost 3 bases, J lost 9 bases, and 17 bases lay in between. Germline V gene sequence: CDR1 KGHSH, CDR2 LQKENI. CDR3 length: 14 amino acids. CDR3 nucleotide sequence: TGTGCCAGCTCACCGGCGGCAGGGTTTGTGCAAGCTTTCTTT. Its protein is CASSPAAGFVQAFF.

The chain carries TRBV7-3 and TRBJ2-6; D might be TRBD1 (6 bases). The CDR3 is 14 residues long. Trimming pared 4 bases from V and 2 bases from J, leaving 6 bases between. Germline CDR1 and CDR2: SGHTA and FQGTGA. Written as DNA, the CDR3 is TGTGCCAGCAGCTCAGGGGCTGGGGCCAACGTCCTGACTTTC. Residues: CASSSGAGANVLTF.

This chain joins TRBV15 and TRBJ2-1, with 7 bases aligning to TRBD1. Germline CDR1 LNHNV, CDR2 YYDKDF (reference sequence). J lost 7 bases, V lost 0 bases, and 0 bases had no gene match. CDR3 length equals 13 residues. The CDR3 nucleotides are TGTGCCACCAGCAGAGAGGACAGGAATGAGCAGTTCTTC. Residues: CATSREDRNEQFF.